A selection of T cell receptor beta chains follows, all from one sample in a study of identical twins. Each CDR3 protein is one row after TCRdb ran MiXCR on the 5' RACE reads. This table has some 900,000 distinct CDR3 sequences, around 12% appearing once. This sample was also put to use in a study of yellow fever vaccine responses in identical twins.

Sequenced: PBMCs. The source is a woman under 30 in good health. The CDR3 runs from the conserved cysteine through the conserved F or W. A D gene is named only where the DNA matches it firmly.

TRBJ2-2,TRBD2,TRBV12-3/TRBV12-4,CASTRTSGEGGELFF
TRBJ2-5,TRBD2,TRBV7-3,CASIPPPTWREQTQYF
TRBJ1-3,NA,TRBV20-1,CSARDTGSGNTIYF
TRBJ1-5,NA,TRBV5-3,CAGILQPQHF
TRBJ2-7,NA,TRBV27,CASSQVGPTYEQYF
TRBJ2-7,TRBD2,TRBV5-5,CASRAPGLAGVSYF
TRBJ2-5,NA,TRBV28,CASIFPCIPTKYF
TRBJ2-5,NA,TRBV5-1,CASSYDTLGAQYF
TRBJ2-1,NA,TRBV29-1,CSVGSEAEQFF
TRBJ2-1,NA,TRBV7-2,CASSLAVVLASYNEQFF
TRBJ2-7,NA,TRBV28,CASSSSPSYEQYF
TRBJ2-1,TRBD2,TRBV5-1,CASSLAHKTSELYNEQFF
TRBJ2-2,NA,TRBV5-1,CASSLQTRGTGELFF
TRBJ1-2,TRBD1,TRBV25-1,CASNGGGQGLYGYTF
TRBJ2-7,TRBD2,TRBV18,CASSLKAGDPNEQYF
TRBJ1-5,TRBD1,TRBV28,CASSFLPDRALSQPQHF
TRBJ1-2,NA,TRBV27,CASGTRQLANYGYTF
TRBJ2-3,TRBD2,TRBV7-9,CASSAGVSTDTQYF
TRBJ2-1,TRBD1,TRBV6-1,CASTGDRAGYNEQFF
TRBJ2-7,NA,TRBV12-3/TRBV12-4,CASSYGPPEQYF
TRBJ1-3,NA,TRBV20-1,CSASGPGPGNTIYF
TRBJ2-2,TRBD2,TRBV7-9,CASSLESGILGGGELFF
TRBJ2-1,NA,TRBV10-3,CAITPGFTNEQFF
TRBJ2-1,NA,TRBV14,CASSPSAIPGSSYNEQFF
TRBJ1-5,NA,TRBV11-2,CASSLGRDPQPQHF
TRBJ2-7,TRBD2,TRBV2,CASSSSGRASYEQYF
TRBJ2-7,TRBD1,TRBV5-1,CASSAGTGSGYEQYF
TRBJ1-4,NA,TRBV15,CATSNPGGVGEKLFF
TRBJ1-5,NA,TRBV28,CASSSRVYSNQPQHF
TRBJ2-2,NA,TRBV7-8,CASSPRWTEANTGELFF
TRBJ1-1,NA,TRBV11-2,CASSPRGGRLNTEAFF
TRBJ1-2,NA,TRBV6-5,CASSYSPGEVVYYGYTF